This is a list of T cell receptor beta chains from one sample in a study of T-cell memory formation after mild COVID-19. TCRdb re-called the 5' RACE reads through MiXCR, storing one row per CDR3 protein. In the table there are roughly 310,000 distinct CDR3 sequences, roughly 15% of which are singletons. The sample taken for sequencing was PBMCs or a T cell subset sorted from them (not recorded which). These receptors all come from a young man who had mild COVID-19 (a few samples of this study predate the infection). Cell type and time point are not known. Both conserved end residues are part of each CDR3. A D gene is named only where the DNA matches it firmly. Size tells how often a clone was seen (once, few, many) or the class of an expanded clone, and some rows leave it out.

D gene,J gene,clone size,CDR3 length,V gene,CDR3 DNA,CDR3 protein
.,TRBJ1-2,.,12,TRBV7-8,TGTGCCAGCAGCACCCGACCCTATGGCTACACCTTC,CASSTRPYGYTF
TRBD1,TRBJ2-3,.,16,TRBV7-9,TGTGCCAGCACCGGTCCAGGACAGGGAAGCACAGATACGCAGTATTTT,CASTGPGQGSTDTQYF
.,TRBJ2-6,.,15,TRBV9,TGTGCCAGCAGCTTGGGGCACTCTGGGGCCAACGTCCTGACTTTC,CASSLGHSGANVLTF
.,TRBJ1-2,few,10,TRBV2,TGTGCCAGCACGAGGGGGAGCTACACCTTC,CASTRGSYTF
.,TRBJ1-4,.,15,TRBV7-2,TGTGCCAGCAGCTTATTAGGGGGGACCTATGAAAAACTGTTTTTT,CASSLLGGTYEKLFF
TRBD2,TRBJ2-5,.,17,TRBV4-3,TGCGCCAGCAGCCAAGATTGGGAAGCGGGGGGGCCAGAGACCCAGTACTTC,CASSQDWEAGGPETQYF
.,TRBJ2-5,.,15,TRBV6-5,TGTGCCAGCAGTTACTCAGGGTGGAATGGAGAGACCCAGTACTTC,CASSYSGWNGETQYF
TRBD2,TRBJ2-1,many,16,TRBV12-3/TRBV12-4,TGTGCCAGCAGCCCTCCCGGGACTAGCGGCTGGAATGAGCAGTTCTTC,CASSPPGTSGWNEQFF
TRBD1,TRBJ2-7,many,13,TRBV5-1,TGCGCCAGCAGCTTGGTTCCAGGGGGCGAGCAGTACTTC,CASSLVPGGEQYF
.,TRBJ2-6,.,18,TRBV4-2,TGTGCCAGCAGCCAAGAGGACAGTGACCCCCCTGGGGCCAACGTCCTGACTTTC,CASSQEDSDPPGANVLTF
.,TRBJ2-1,.,12,TRBV29-1,TGCAGCGCAGCACCTAGGGCAGGGGAGCAGTTCTTC,CSAAPRAGEQFF
.,TRBJ1-2,few,15,TRBV5-6,TGTGCCAGCAGCCCGACCTCTGGACAAAACTATGGCTACACCTTC,CASSPTSGQNYGYTF
.,TRBJ1-5,few,16,TRBV2,TGTGCCAGCAGCTTAGACAGCGTAGGAGGGAGGCAGCCCCAGCATTTT,CASSLDSVGGRQPQHF
TRBD2,TRBJ2-3,few,16,TRBV7-2,TGTGCCAGCAGCTCGCTAGCGGGGGCCCGCACAGATACGCAGTATTTT,CASSSLAGARTDTQYF
.,TRBJ2-7,.,13,TRBV12-3/TRBV12-4,TGTGCCAGATTCGGGACACCTTCCTACGAGCAGTACTTC,CARFGTPSYEQYF
TRBD2,TRBJ2-7,few,15,TRBV7-2,TGTGCCAGCAGCAGGACTAGCGGGGGGTCCTACGAGCAGTACTTC,CASSRTSGGSYEQYF
TRBD1,TRBJ2-5,.,15,TRBV5-5,TGTGCCAGCAGCTCGTCACAGGGGGCGCGGGAGACCCAGTACTTC,CASSSSQGARETQYF
.,TRBJ1-1,few,12,TRBV3-1,TGTGCCAGCAGCCACGAGGGAACTGAAGCTTTCTTT,CASSHEGTEAFF
.,TRBJ2-3,few,15,TRBV12-3/TRBV12-4,TGTGCCAGCAGTTTAGGAGGACAGCCCACAGATACGCAGTATTTT,CASSLGGQPTDTQYF
.,TRBJ1-5,.,13,TRBV18,TGTGCCAGCCAAGGGGGGGACAATCAGCCCCAGCATTTT,CASQGGDNQPQHF
.,TRBJ1-2,once,14,TRBV18,TGTGCCAGCTCACCACCCAGACAGAACTATGGCTACACCTTC,CASSPPRQNYGYTF
.,TRBJ2-2,once,14,TRBV25-1,TGTGCCAGCCTGGTCGTCGTCGGGCCCGGGGAGCTGTTTTTT,CASLVVVGPGELFF
.,TRBJ2-3,few,16,TRBV7-2,TGTGCCAGCAGCCCCGACTGGCATATGAACACAGATACGCAGTATTTT,CASSPDWHMNTDTQYF
TRBD2,TRBJ2-5,few,15,TRBV7-2,TGTGCCAGCAAAGCGGGGGCCTCCCTCCAAGAGACCCAGTACTTC,CASKAGASLQETQYF
.,TRBJ1-1,.,16,TRBV6-5,TGTGCCAGCAGTTACGGGGTGGGCAGGGGAGTTACTGAAGCTTTCTTT,CASSYGVGRGVTEAFF
TRBD1,TRBJ1-6,few,16,TRBV12-3/TRBV12-4,TGTGCCAGCAGTATCACCCGGGACAGGGGATATTCACCCCTCCACTTT,CASSITRDRGYSPLHF
TRBD2,TRBJ2-1,.,14,TRBV4-3,TGCGCCAGCAGCCAAGAGGGGGGGTGGAATGAGCAGTTCTTC,CASSQEGGWNEQFF